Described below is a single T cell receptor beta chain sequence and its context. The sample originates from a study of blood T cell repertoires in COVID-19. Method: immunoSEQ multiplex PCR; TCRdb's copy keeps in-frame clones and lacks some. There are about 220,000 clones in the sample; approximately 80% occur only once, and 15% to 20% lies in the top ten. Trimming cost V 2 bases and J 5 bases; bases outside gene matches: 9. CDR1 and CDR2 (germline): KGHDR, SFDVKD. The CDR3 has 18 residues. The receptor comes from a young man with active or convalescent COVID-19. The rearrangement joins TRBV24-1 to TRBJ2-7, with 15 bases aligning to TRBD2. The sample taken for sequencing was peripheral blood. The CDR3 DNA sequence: TGTGCCACCAGTGATTCAGGGACTAGCGGGAGGTCCGGGGACGAGCAGTACTTC. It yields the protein CATSDSGTSGRSGDEQYF.